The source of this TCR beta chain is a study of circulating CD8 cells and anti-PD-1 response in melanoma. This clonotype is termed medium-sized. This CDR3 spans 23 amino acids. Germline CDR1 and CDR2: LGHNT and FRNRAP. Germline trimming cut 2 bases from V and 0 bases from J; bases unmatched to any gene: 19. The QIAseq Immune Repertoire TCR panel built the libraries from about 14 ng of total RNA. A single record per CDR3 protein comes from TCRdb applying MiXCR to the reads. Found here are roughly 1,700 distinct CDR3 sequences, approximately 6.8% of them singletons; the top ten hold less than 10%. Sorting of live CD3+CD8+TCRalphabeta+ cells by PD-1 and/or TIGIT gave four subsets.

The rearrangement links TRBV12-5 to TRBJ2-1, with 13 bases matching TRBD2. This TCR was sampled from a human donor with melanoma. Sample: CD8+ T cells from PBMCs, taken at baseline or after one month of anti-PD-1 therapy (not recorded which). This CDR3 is CASGLSALGTSGNPTSSYNEQFF. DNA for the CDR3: TGTGCTAGTGGTTTGTCCGCATTGGGGACTAGCGGGAACCCAACTAGCTCCTACAATGAGCAGTTCTTC.